This TCR beta chain was retrieved from a study of T cell changes during pregnancy in multiple sclerosis. TCRdb's copy holds only in-frame clones and misses some; the assay was immunoSEQ multiplex PCR. Altogether about 18,000 clones are present, around nine tenths being singletons, with the ten largest covering under 1.5%. Deletions cut 0 bases from V and 8 bases from J, with 5 bases between. Germline loops: CDR1 SGHRS, CDR2 YFSETQ. The CDR3 runs 11 residues. Sequencing used CD4+ T cells from peripheral blood mononuclear cells, obtained in the first trimester of pregnancy. The sequence derives from a female donor in good health, enrolled as a control in a pregnancy study. The V gene is TRBV5-1, the J gene TRBJ2-5; D gene ambiguous. CDR3 protein: CASSLEQTQYF. CDR3 coding DNA: TGCGCCAGCAGCTTGGAACAAACCCAGTACTTC.